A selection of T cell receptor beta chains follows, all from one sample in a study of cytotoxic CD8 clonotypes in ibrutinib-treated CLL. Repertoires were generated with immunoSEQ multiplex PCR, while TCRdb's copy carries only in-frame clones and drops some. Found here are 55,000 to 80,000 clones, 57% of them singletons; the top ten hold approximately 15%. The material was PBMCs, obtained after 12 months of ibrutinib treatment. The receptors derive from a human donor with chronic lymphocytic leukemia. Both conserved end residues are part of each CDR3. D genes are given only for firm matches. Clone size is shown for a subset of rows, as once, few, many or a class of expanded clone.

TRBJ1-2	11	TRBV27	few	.	TGTGCCACAAGGGGGGACTATGGCTACACCTTC	CATRGDYGYTF
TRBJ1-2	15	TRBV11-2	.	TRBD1	TGTGCCAGCAGCCCTGGGGGACAGCGGATCAGTGGCTACACCTTC	CASSPGGQRISGYTF
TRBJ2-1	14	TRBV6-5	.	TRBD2	TGTGCCAGCAGTCCACGGACTAGCCCAGGGGAGCAGTTCTTC	CASSPRTSPGEQFF
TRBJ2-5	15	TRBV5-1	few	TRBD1	TGCGCCAGCAGCCAGGGACAGGGGGGTACAGAGACCCAGTACTTC	CASSQGQGGTETQYF
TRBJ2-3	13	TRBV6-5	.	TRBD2	TGTGCCAGTCAGGGAGGGGACACAGATACGCAGTATTTT	CASQGGDTDTQYF
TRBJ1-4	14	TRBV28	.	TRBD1	TGTGCCAGCAGTCTGACAGGGTTTAATGAAAAACTGTTTTTT	CASSLTGFNEKLFF
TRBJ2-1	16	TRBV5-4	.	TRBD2	TGTGCCAGCAGCTTGGCTCTAGCGGGAGTAGGGAATGAGCAGTTCTTC	CASSLALAGVGNEQFF
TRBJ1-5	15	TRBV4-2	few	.	TGTGCCAGCAGCCAAGAACAGGGTGGCAATCAGCCCCAGCATTTT	CASSQEQGGNQPQHF
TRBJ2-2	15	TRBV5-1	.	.	TGCGCCAGCAGCTTGGTCTTAGGAAGCACCGGGGAGCTGTTTTTT	CASSLVLGSTGELFF
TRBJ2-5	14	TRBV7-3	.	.	TGTGCCAGCAGCCCTAGGACAGCTCAAGAGACCCAGTACTTC	CASSPRTAQETQYF
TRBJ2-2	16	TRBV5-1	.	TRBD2	TGCGCCAGCAGTCCTAGCGGGGGCTTGAACACCGGGGAGCTGTTTTTT	CASSPSGGLNTGELFF
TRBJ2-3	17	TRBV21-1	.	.	TGTGCCAGCAGCAAAGTACGACGACTAGCGGGCACAGATACGCAGTATTTT	CASSKVRRLAGTDTQYF
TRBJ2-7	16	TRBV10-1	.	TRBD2	TGCGCCAGCAAAACCCCGCAGCGGGAGGACGCCTACGAGCAGTACTTC	CASKTPQREDAYEQYF
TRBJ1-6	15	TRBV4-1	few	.	TGCGCCAGCAGCCAAGATCCTTGGGATAATTCACCCCTCCACTTT	CASSQDPWDNSPLHF
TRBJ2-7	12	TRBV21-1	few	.	TGTGCCAGCAGCTACGTCGCCTACGAGCAGTACTTC	CASSYVAYEQYF
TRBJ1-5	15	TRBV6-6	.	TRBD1	TGTGCCACAGAACCGGGACAGAATTTCTATCAGCCCCAGCATTTT	CATEPGQNFYQPQHF